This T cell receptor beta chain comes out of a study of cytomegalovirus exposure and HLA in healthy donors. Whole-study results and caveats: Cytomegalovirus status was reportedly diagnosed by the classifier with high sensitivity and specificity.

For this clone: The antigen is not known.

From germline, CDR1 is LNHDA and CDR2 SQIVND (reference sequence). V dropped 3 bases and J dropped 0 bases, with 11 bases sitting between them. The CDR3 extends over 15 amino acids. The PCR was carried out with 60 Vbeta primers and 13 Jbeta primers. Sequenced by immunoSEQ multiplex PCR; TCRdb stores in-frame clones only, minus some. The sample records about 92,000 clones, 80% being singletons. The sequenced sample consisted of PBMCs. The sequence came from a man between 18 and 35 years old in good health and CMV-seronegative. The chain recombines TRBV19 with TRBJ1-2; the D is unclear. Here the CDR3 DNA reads TGTGCCAGTAGTATTCCTTCGGGTGCTAACTATGGCTACACCTTC. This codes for CASSIPSGANYGYTF.